This T cell receptor beta chain was sequenced for a study of cytomegalovirus exposure and HLA in healthy donors (TCRdb year 2017). With respect to the entire study: According to an earlier analysis of several hundred of the donors, 150 million to 200 million T cells yielded 117 million unique TCR beta sequences and less than 300 Gb of sequence data. Roughly 300 gigabases of sequencing data and around 85 million unique TCR sequences made up an early release that covered over 550 HLA-typed donors. The genetic ancestry cluster associated with self-reported Caucasian donors included about four fifths of the roughly 400 genotyped donors. The aim of the study was to test whether cataloging public T cell receptors could identify signatures of past pathogen exposure. Using immunosequencing, the study profiled T cell repertoires from around 680 subjects and related those repertoires to cytomegalovirus serostatus. In addition to the first cohort of roughly 700 subjects, a separate validation cohort of under 150 different subjects was used. High-throughput TCR immunosequencing, statistical association of individual TCRs with disease status, and machine learning were combined to predict cytomegalovirus infection status. A later analysis re-examined previously published TCR beta repertoires from more than 600 donors and added high-resolution HLA genotyping to investigate patterns of TCR occurrence. Rather than drawing on any new phenotypic data, the later analysis identified candidate immune exposures from TCR beta sequences and the way those sequences occurred across donors. An earlier analysis of several hundred of the donors applied high-throughput TCR beta sequencing to assess whether each TCR beta V gene segment acted as functional or pseudogenic. Donor age, sex, ethnicity and CMV serostatus were compiled together with the repertoire data. A later genetic analysis took genome-wide SNP genotypes for about 65% of the 666 donors and used that subset as a discovery cohort. Every repertoire in the discovery cohort had been generated on one and the same sequencing platform. Both class I and class II loci were covered by HLA typing, at four-digit resolution. Typing coverage differed by locus: A, B, C, DRB1 and DQB1 were typed in roughly 620-640 donors, DQA1 in approximately 520, DPA1 in roughly 590, and DPB1 in 400 to 490. Roughly five DR-DQ haplotypes were handled as single units for association and clustering, since linkage in the cohort was strong. On average, 235,054 unique TCR beta nucleotide sequences were sequenced per donor among 398 genotyped donors of the cohort, with roughly 18% of those sequences being non-productive.

As concerns this clone: Its antigen is currently not known. No base qualities exist here, and no much larger clone lies one base off it.

The method was the immunoSEQ multiplex PCR assay. For the multiplex PCR, a mixture combining 60 forward primers for TCR Vbeta segments and 13 reverse primers for TCR Jbeta segments was used. A multiplex PCR assay on genomic DNA amplified the CDR3 region of rearranged TCR beta genes. The Illumina HiSeq System was used to sequence the amplified TCR beta libraries as 87-base-pair reads. The paper's data handling went like this. A later analysis counted 75 million to 100 million unique TCR beta chains across the 500 to 850 repertoires, and roughly 10 million of these chains were shared by at least two donors. To remove PCR and sequencing errors, raw reads were error-corrected and collapsed into unique sequences using a nearest-neighbor algorithm that merged closely related sequences. CDR3 sequences were aligned to IMGT reference sequences to assign V, D and J gene segments. For a sequence to be retained, a match of at least six nucleotides to both a V gene segment and a J gene segment was required. A rearrangement was called productive if the CDR3 had no stop codons and remained in frame with V and J, and every other rearrangement was called non-productive. Following IMGT convention, CDR3 was defined as the stretch from the second conserved V-encoded cysteine to the conserved J-encoded phenylalanine. Sequences without an unambiguous match to a single V gene segment were excluded from the earlier analysis of almost 600 of the donors. In an earlier analysis of a few hundred of the donors, a V segment was called functional when productive rearrangements were above 56.7%, and segregating when the standard deviation between donors exceeded 5%. To diagnose cytomegalovirus status from the catalog of TCR beta chain sequences, a statistical classification framework was built. V and J gene assignment, in a later analysis, came from comparing TCR nucleotide sequences with IMGT/GENE-DB human TR gene sequences. Using the TCRdist pipeline, a later analysis assigned CDR3 sequences along with most-parsimonious VDJ recombination scenarios. In a later analysis, each TCR beta chain was defined by its CDR3 amino acid sequence together with its V-gene family, and reads lacking a unique V-gene family were excluded. To address suspected cross-contamination and a sequencing artifact, a later analysis removed under 600 highly shared, low-generation-probability nucleotide sequences. For each public chain, a later analysis derived a clonal expansion index from normalized ranks of inferred template counts within each repertoire. In a later analysis, generation probabilities were computed with a VDJ recombination model fitted to out-of-frame rearrangements, and the resulting probabilities were checked against IGoR. A later analysis scored TCR-TCR, TCR-HLA and TCR-CMV co-occurrence with hypergeometric tests, applying a repertoire-size bias correction to TCR pairs. False discovery rates were estimated in a later analysis by permuting HLA or CMV assignments 20 times. A later analysis grouped co-occurring TCRs with DBSCAN, adding TCRdist sequence similarity when clustering within HLA-allele-positive subsets. Co-occurrence clustering excluded repertoires with fewer than 30,000 or more than 120,000 public chains, plus five with anomalous nucleotide sharing. Imported from immuneACCESS, the table was reduced by TCRdb to in-frame sequences with V and J called. These copies leave out some clones; in studies compared against another copy, an unresolved V gene accounts for under half, and the cause of the remainder is not known. V and J calls and clone size are given by that table; D and trimming were obtained from the DNA. Present in this sample are approximately 130,000 clones, around 80% of which were seen just once. Clones ranked in the top ten supply about 1.8% of the sample.

The cohort comprised 666 healthy bone marrow donors. All cohort members were sampled while nominally healthy, although unrecorded immune exposures were likely present. The donor was CMV seronegative and was included in the group of a few hundred seronegative cohort members. Each donor provided a peripheral blood sample, and peripheral blood mononuclear cells were used for TCR beta sequencing. Genomic DNA extraction from the blood cell samples was performed with the Qiagen DNeasy Blood Extraction Kit. V drops 6 bases and J drops 1 base, leaving 9 bases in between. There are 13 amino acids in the CDR3, from cysteine to phenylalanine inclusive. The retained sequence is limited to the CDR3, 39 bases, with the frame set at the first base. According to the germline V gene (reference sequence), CDR1 reads MNHEY and CDR2 reads SMNVEV. What the work shows at the level of the full study, not this receptor alone: According to a later analysis, parvovirus B19, influenza, CMV and Epstein-Barr virus appeared linked to several top co-occurrence clusters. Cytomegalovirus status was reported to be diagnosed by the classifier with high specificity and sensitivity in both the original and validation cohorts. A cluster of highly shared sequence variants was judged likely to represent a technical artifact of the sequencing pipeline. HLA typing was unavailable for some donors at each locus, so association tests used only the typed subset. A later analysis found that HLA-associated TCR beta chains were more clonally expanded and had lower generation probabilities than equally common non-associated chains. It was suggested by the authors that the approach could potentially be generalized to other disease states and immunological phenotypes. Correlated functional status among segregating V segments might reflect linkage disequilibrium, but an unknown experimental factor could not be ruled out. When HLA alleles, especially DR and DQ, strongly co-occurred, attributing TCR associations to individual alleles was difficult. Specific HLA alleles were associated with about 17,000 TCR beta sequences at a false discovery rate of 0.05 in a later analysis. In a later analysis, TCR association rates were found to vary across HLA loci, with the most associated TCRs seen for DRB1 alleles and the fewest for HLA-C alleles. While some public TCRs were present in many individuals, most TCR sequences turned up only very rarely across donors. According to a later genetic analysis, donors in an Asian-associated ancestry cluster had fewer N-insertions in productive TCRs than the approximately 670-donor mean. This cohort had only TCR beta chains sequenced, and the lack of alpha or paired-chain data limited which features could be detected. Immune exposure information for the cohort was limited to CMV serostatus. A further reported finding was that TCR beta sequences accurately predicted the HLA-A and HLA-B alleles for most subjects in the first cohort. The study listed 150 to 200 TCR beta chains as associated with cytomegalovirus. V-gene and J-gene trimming of TCR beta chains was associated with a missense DCLRE1C variant in a later genetic analysis, and the association was replicated in an independent cohort. In a later analysis, most CMV-associated TCR beta chains were found to appear HLA-restricted, with HLA associations seemingly driven largely by CMV exposure. The presence/absence analyses assumed that sequencing depth was roughly uniform across donors, and that assumption may not be true. An earlier analysis of approximately 530 of the donors showed that most TCR beta V segments appeared in productive rearrangements either about 87% or about 30% of the time, which broadly matched IMGT annotations. Because counts were too low, some 17 rarely observed V segments, including chromosome 9 orphons, were excluded from the earlier analysis of 587 of the donors. Some IMGT-functional V segments, including TRBV6-2 and TRBV6-3, could not be distinguished by the 87-base-pair reads and were therefore excluded. In vitro tests confirmed that a few of the cytomegalovirus-associated TCR beta chains recognize cytomegalovirus antigens.

Sequencing input: PBMCs. This chain joins TRBV27 to TRBJ1-1; the D gene remains uncertain. The TCR was taken from a woman aged 40 to 50 in good health and CMV-seronegative. The CDR3 protein: CASRRTGNTEAFF. The nucleotide sequence reads TGTGCCAGCAGGAGGACTGGGAACACTGAAGCTTTCTTT.